A single sample gave rise to the 9 T cell receptor beta chains below, sequenced in a study of blood T cell repertoires in COVID-19. Measured with immunoSEQ multiplex PCR; TCRdb has only the in-frame clones, and not every one. The sample shows roughly 200,000 clones, 82% of them seen only once. The specimen was peripheral blood. Receptors were obtained from a woman older than 75 with COVID-19, enrolled during active disease.

This rearrangement joins TRBV5-1 to TRBJ1-1, with D possibly being TRBD1 (5 bases). The germline CDR1 and CDR2 sequences are SGHRS and YFSETQ. The CDR3 extends over 13 amino acids. V dropped 5 bases and J dropped 5 bases, with 13 bases sitting between them. This CDR3 is CASRLQVGTEAFF. In DNA, the CDR3 is TGCGCCAGCAGGTTACAGGTAGGAACTGAAGCTTTCTTT.

The rearrangement joins TRBV6-1 to TRBJ1-4; D uncertain. CDR3 length: 13 residues. Germline assignment: CDR1 MNHNS and CDR2 SASEGT. V shed 0 bases and J shed 16 bases, with 15 bases lying between them. In nucleotides, the CDR3 is TGTGCCAGCAGTGAAGCGCAGGCAACGGGAGGGTTTTTT. This sequence encodes CASSEAQATGGFF.

This rearrangement joins TRBV7-3 to TRBJ2-3; 8 nucleotides line up with TRBD2. Germline lookup yields CDR1 SGHTA and CDR2 FQGTGA. The CDR3 extends over 17 amino acids. Germline trimming cut 5 bases from V and 6 bases from J; bases unmatched to any gene: 16. This chain's CDR3 is CASSPLGGGPGGDTQYF. The DNA of the CDR3 is TGTGCCAGCAGCCCCCTGGGCGGGGGGCCCGGTGGGGATACGCAGTATTTT.

The chain is built from TRBV7-2 and TRBJ2-7; D ambiguous. Trimming took off 5 bases at V and 0 bases at J, with 5 bases between the two ends. The CDR3 runs to 12 residues. Looked up from germline, CDR1 is SGHTA and CDR2 is FQGNSA. DNA for the CDR3: TGTGCCAGCAGCCTTAGCTCCTACGAGCAGTACTTC. This gives the protein CASSLSSYEQYF.

This clone has only one observation. The chain is built from TRBV25-1 and TRBJ2-2, with D maybe TRBD1 (6 bases). The length of the CDR3 is 16 residues. The V and J ends lost 4 bases and 7 bases respectively, with 19 bases between them. Germline V lookup: CDR1 MGHDK, CDR2 SYGVNS. Here the CDR3 DNA reads TGTGCCAGCAGTGCCTTTATAAGGGGGTTTGGCGGGGAGCTGTTTTTT. Protein: CASSAFIRGFGGELFF. Drawing the rest from reference TRBV25-1 and TRBJ2-2, the complete variable domain is EADIYQTPRYLVIGTGKKITLECSQTMGHDKMYWYQQDPGMELHLIHYSYGVNSTEKGDLSSESTVSRIRTEHFPLTLESARPSHTSQYLCASSAFIRGFGGELFFGEGSRLTVL.

The chain joins TRBV5-1 to TRBJ1-2; no firm D call. CDR1 is SGHRS and CDR2 is YFSETQ in the germline V gene. The V end lost 4 bases, the J end lost 6 bases, and 16 bases lay between the germline ends. CDR3 size: 14 residues. The CDR3 DNA reads as TGCGCCAGCAGCCGTATCAAACCGGCGGATGGCTACACCTTC. Protein sequence: CASSRIKPADGYTF.

This clone has more than one count but fewer than ten. The V call is TRBV19, the J call TRBJ2-3; the D is unclear. Trimming removed 6 bases at V and 2 bases at J, with 15 bases between. CDR3 size: 15 residues. The germline V gene has CDR1 LNHDA and CDR2 SQIVND (reference sequence). This CDR3 reads CASRPYSSLTDTQYF. CDR3 DNA: TGTGCCAGTAGGCCCTACTCTTCCCTCACAGATACGCAGTATTTT.

The J gene is TRBJ1-2, the V gene TRBV3-1 (or the pseudogene TRBV3-2); D remains unclear. The V gene's germline CDR1 is LGHDT and CDR2 YNNKEL (reference sequence). Deletions cut 1 base from V and 5 bases from J, with 11 bases between. CDR3 size: 14 residues. For the CDR3, the DNA is TGTGCCAGCAGCCAAGTGGCGGGGAGGTATGGCTACACCTTC. Protein: CASSQVAGRYGYTF.

V is TRBV5-1 and J is TRBJ2-2; 15 bases agree with TRBD2. The CDR3 consists of 17 residues. Germline V gives CDR1 SGHRS, CDR2 YFSETQ. Losses at the gene ends were 2 bases for V and 5 bases for J; bases not matched to a gene: 4. The CDR3 region has the DNA TGCGCCAGCAGCTTACCGGGACTAGCGGGAGGAACCGGGGAGCTGTTTTTT. Translation gives CASSLPGLAGGTGELFF.